This T cell receptor beta chain was observed in a study of T cell responses to AZD1222 COVID-19 vaccine. Trimming took off 4 bases at V and 3 bases at J, with 15 bases between the two ends. This CDR3 region has 15 residues. Looked up from germline, CDR1 is SQVTM and CDR2 is ANQGSEA. TCRdb's table, derived via immunoSEQ multiplex PCR, lists solely in-frame clones and lacks some. The table includes 95,000 to 150,000 clones, about 93% detected once. This receptor was obtained from an adult who received the AZD1222 COVID-19 vaccine. This specimen was peripheral blood, taken 28 days after the second AZD1222 dose. The V call is TRBV29-1, the J call TRBJ2-2; D is perhaps TRBD1 (6 bases). CDR3 loop: CSVGQVVGDTGELFF. The CDR3 nucleotides read TGCAGCGTTGGACAGGTGGTAGGGGACACCGGGGAGCTGTTTTTT.